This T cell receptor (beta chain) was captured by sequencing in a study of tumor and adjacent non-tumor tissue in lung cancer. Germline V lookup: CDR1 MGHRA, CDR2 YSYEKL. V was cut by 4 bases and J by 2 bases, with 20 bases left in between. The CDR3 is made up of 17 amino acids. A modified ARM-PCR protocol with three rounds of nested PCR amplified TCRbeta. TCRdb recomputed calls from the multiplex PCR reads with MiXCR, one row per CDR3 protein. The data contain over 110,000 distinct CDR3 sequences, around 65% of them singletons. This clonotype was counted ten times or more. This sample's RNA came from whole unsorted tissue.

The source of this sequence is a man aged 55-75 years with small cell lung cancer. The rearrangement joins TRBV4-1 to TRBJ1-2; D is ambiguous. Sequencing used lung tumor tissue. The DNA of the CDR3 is TGCGCCAGCAGCCCAACCATCTGGGGTCCCCTAAACTATGGCTACACCTTC. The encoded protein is CASSPTIWGPLNYGYTF.